This T cell receptor beta chain comes out of a study of T cell responses to AZD1222 COVID-19 vaccine. General study points: Baseline seropositivity occurred in only a handful of AZD1222 recipients. Donors skewed white British and female; clonal diversity was possibly underestimated.

The V end was cut by 2 bases, the J end by 0 bases, with 3 bases between. The CDR3 loop spans 13 amino acids. Assay: immunoSEQ multiplex PCR; the TCRdb copy retains only in-frame clones and omits some. The data show roughly 120,000 clones, just over 90% seen once. Comments on this clone: Its cognate antigen is unknown.

This chain joins TRBV12-3 or TRBV12-4 and TRBJ2-3; no clear D gene. Sequencing used peripheral blood, obtained 28 days after the second AZD1222 dose. The receptor was derived from an adult who received the AZD1222 COVID-19 vaccine. For the CDR3, the DNA is TGTGCCAGCAGTTTACTTAGCACAGATACGCAGTATTTT. Its protein is CASSLLSTDTQYF.